The rows below give T cell receptor beta chains drawn from one sample of a study of blood T cell repertoires in COVID-19. Clones were sequenced by immunoSEQ multiplex PCR, and TCRdb holds only the in-frame ones, with some missing. In the table there are around 330,000 clones, around 90% of which are singletons. The sequencing sample was made of PBMCs or T cells enriched from blood (not recorded which). The receptors come from a woman younger than 35 who had recovered from COVID-19. Each CDR3 is given with its conserved first and last residue. The order of the fields is V gene, D gene, CDR3 protein. A D gene is named only where the DNA matches it firmly.

v_call: TRBV3-1/TRBV3-2; d_call: TRBD2; cdr3_aa: CASSQDTGTTTYEQYF
v_call: TRBV28; d_call: .; cdr3_aa: CASKWGLSSYEQYF
v_call: TRBV19; d_call: TRBD1; cdr3_aa: CASSPSTGQAMNTEAFF
v_call: TRBV2; d_call: .; cdr3_aa: CASGPPGGNTGELFF
v_call: TRBV2; d_call: .; cdr3_aa: CASSGREGSSHYGYTF
v_call: TRBV14; d_call: .; cdr3_aa: CASSHADYGYTF
v_call: TRBV9; d_call: .; cdr3_aa: CASSVDSLSYNEQFF
v_call: TRBV6-5; d_call: .; cdr3_aa: CASSYSIRELETQYF
v_call: TRBV30; d_call: .; cdr3_aa: CAWSTYAGNGYTF
v_call: TRBV5-6; d_call: .; cdr3_aa: CASSLVRDTEAFF
v_call: TRBV27; d_call: TRBD1; cdr3_aa: CASSLYSSRQGRAEAFF
v_call: TRBV28; d_call: .; cdr3_aa: CASSNRGQTSYEQYF
v_call: TRBV7-9; d_call: .; cdr3_aa: CASSLDHRNTEAFF
v_call: TRBV4-3; d_call: .; cdr3_aa: CASSQGAGEGYGYTF
v_call: TRBV6-2/TRBV6-3; d_call: TRBD1; cdr3_aa: CASSYHGTGEYNEQFF
v_call: TRBV11-2; d_call: .; cdr3_aa: CASSLDWTYTDTQYF
v_call: TRBV7-9; d_call: .; cdr3_aa: CASSLDAGNQPQHF
v_call: TRBV5-1; d_call: .; cdr3_aa: CASSMGDRRQETQYF
v_call: TRBV27; d_call: .; cdr3_aa: CASSPREGVVYGYTF
v_call: TRBV18; d_call: TRBD1; cdr3_aa: CASSPTGGSSYGYTF
v_call: TRBV3-1/TRBV3-2; d_call: TRBD2; cdr3_aa: CASSQVSTSGGAEDTQYF
v_call: TRBV7-2; d_call: .; cdr3_aa: CASSLVPGSPLHF
v_call: TRBV7-9; d_call: .; cdr3_aa: CASSLTTGGANQPQHF
v_call: TRBV5-5; d_call: TRBD1; cdr3_aa: CASTPGQGSYEQYF
v_call: TRBV11-2; d_call: .; cdr3_aa: CASSKDGLTNEKLFF
v_call: TRBV15; d_call: TRBD1; cdr3_aa: CATSRGMTGKAEQYF
v_call: TRBV5-6; d_call: .; cdr3_aa: CASSLATSARYGYTF
v_call: TRBV9; d_call: TRBD2; cdr3_aa: CASSARTSGSSTDTQYF
v_call: TRBV2; d_call: TRBD1; cdr3_aa: CASSPRQGAREQYF
v_call: TRBV4-2; d_call: TRBD1; cdr3_aa: CASSQQGAGYGYTF
v_call: TRBV5-1; d_call: TRBD2; cdr3_aa: CASSLVERLAGGGSEQYF
v_call: TRBV18; d_call: TRBD1; cdr3_aa: CASSPAGQGSFF
v_call: TRBV2; d_call: .; cdr3_aa: CASSDEGVGGYTF
v_call: TRBV6-6; d_call: .; cdr3_aa: CASSTPQGNTEAFF
v_call: TRBV5-6; d_call: .; cdr3_aa: CASSLDRTTGYGYTF
v_call: TRBV24-1; d_call: .; cdr3_aa: CATSVVLGGNSTDTQYF
v_call: TRBV21-1; d_call: .; cdr3_aa: CASSDRDRTSYEQYF
v_call: TRBV5-8; d_call: TRBD1; cdr3_aa: CASSSGGWDGHYEQYF
v_call: TRBV29-1; d_call: TRBD1; cdr3_aa: CSVDEGALGYTF
v_call: TRBV10-3; d_call: .; cdr3_aa: CAISVISSPRNEQFF
v_call: TRBV5-4; d_call: TRBD1; cdr3_aa: CASSLRGLGAFF